A selection of T cell receptor beta chains follows, all from one sample in a study of T cell repertoires in cytomegalovirus infection. TCRdb called the reads again in MiXCR, with one record for every CDR3 protein. This repertoire shows around 94,000 distinct CDR3 sequences, approximately 15% found once; its top ten account for 8% to 9.5%. Sequenced sample: PBMCs. The receptors stem from a human donor in good health (CMV status not recorded). Some clones in this sample may be carry-over from other donors' samples. CDR3s include the opening cysteine and the closing phenylalanine or tryptophan. Fields, in order: V gene, CDR3 protein.

>TRBV7-2
CASSSASSYEQYF
>TRBV28
CASSSSDRLGTEAFF
>TRBV28
CASSSGTGVQPQHF
>TRBV11-1
CASSTPNTGELFF
>TRBV6-2/TRBV6-3
CASRRGPDEQYF
>TRBV7-2
CASSLGSALAHNEQFF
>TRBV12-3/TRBV12-4
CASREGVRGYTF
>TRBV7-2
CASSPTSGGAFLVTQYF
>TRBV7-2
CASSLSIQLNTEAFF
>TRBV19
CASSPKDRVNTEAFF
>TRBV6-6
CASSYMGVGGQPQHF
>TRBV14
CASSLRLQGITGELFF
>TRBV28
CASRAPGGNTGELFF
>TRBV7-3
CASSSGQLNTGELFF
>TRBV20-1
CSARDRRTGAYTEAFF
>TRBV28
CASSLGGQGADTQYF
>TRBV19
CASSSSRPRNMNTEAFF
>TRBV7-2
CASSRQNNQPQHF
>TRBV7-2
CASSLAAGFSSTEAFF
>TRBV20-1
CSARGWTSGGSPGETQYF
>TRBV7-8
CASSGRVSYNSPLHF
>TRBV7-2
CASSFGGAGGPAIEQYF
>TRBV20-1
CSALLGLAGAKNIQYF
>TRBV7-2
CASSPAGRGNYGYTF
>TRBV10-3
CAISEGTSRGSYNSPLHF
>TRBV5-6
CASSLTGRGETQYF
>TRBV5-1
CASSLGLTDGYTF
>TRBV28
CASSATTGSSYEQYF
>TRBV10-3
CAISAGREHEAFF
>TRBV10-3
CAISPHEGGNEQFF
>TRBV29-1
CSVGQGEQYF
>TRBV28
CASSFPSRGTNGYTF
>TRBV19
CASSIEAGRTDTQYF
>TRBV7-2
CASSLARGVGNYGYTF
>TRBV5-1
CASSPIPGRINYGYTF
>TRBV27
CASSPGSVSNQPQHF
>TRBV10-3
CAIRPGQGNTEAFF
>TRBV7-9
CASSPYQPNSQPQHF
>TRBV7-3
CASSFRVGTGPYEQYF
>TRBV18
CASSPGLEGNTEAFF
>TRBV18
CASSPSLNSEAFF
>TRBV2
CASHRDFQETQYF
>TRBV10-3
CAISDNLGASYEQYF